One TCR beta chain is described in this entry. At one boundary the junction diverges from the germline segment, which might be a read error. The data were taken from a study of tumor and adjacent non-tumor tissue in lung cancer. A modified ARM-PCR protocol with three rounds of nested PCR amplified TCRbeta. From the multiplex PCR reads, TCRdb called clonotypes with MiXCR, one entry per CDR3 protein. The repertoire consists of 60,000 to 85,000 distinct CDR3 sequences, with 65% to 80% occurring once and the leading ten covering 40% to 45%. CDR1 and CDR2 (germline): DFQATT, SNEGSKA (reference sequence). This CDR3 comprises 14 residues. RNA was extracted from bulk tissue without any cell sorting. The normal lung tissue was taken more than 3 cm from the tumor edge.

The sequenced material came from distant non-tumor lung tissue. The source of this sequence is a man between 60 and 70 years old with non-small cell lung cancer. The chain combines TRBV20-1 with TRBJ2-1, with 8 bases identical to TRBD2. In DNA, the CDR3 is TGCAGTACTAGAGATCGACGGACTAGCTATGAGCAGTTGTTC. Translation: CSTRDRRTSYEQLF.